This T cell receptor beta chain was sequenced in a study of blood T cell repertoires in COVID-19 (dated by TCRdb to the early 2020s). The study in broad terms: Samples covering the acute and convalescent phases of COVID-19 were provided by collaborators in the United States, Italy and Spain. A de-identified subject ID, COVID-19 status, age in years and sex were almost always included in the sample metadata. The repertoires were released in a freely available public database meant as a resource for research on the immune response to SARS-CoV-2. The dataset comprised deeply sampled blood TCRbeta repertoires from subjects exposed to, actively infected with, or recovered from COVID-19. The samples were drawn from two sources: the first 160 participants of the ongoing ImmuneRACE study, and 1,200 or so subjects contributed by 6 global collaborators. The material from the prospective study consisted of cDNA or gDNA derived from T cells, B-cell-depleted T cells, or PBMCs. Where HLA class I and class II types were available, the types were taken from metadata supplied by the sample provider, not from assay-based typing. Results and caveats for the whole study, not just this receptor: Clinical and demographic metadata were provided uncurated, with the amount varying by source and participant.

TCRbeta CDR3 regions were amplified from genomic DNA by means of the immunoSEQ Assay, a bias-controlled multiplex PCR. The paper's data handling went like this. Nucleated cell counts per sample were estimated from amplification of reference gene primers within the assay. To quantify the absolute abundance of each unique TCRbeta CDR3 rearrangement, sequence reads were collapsed and filtered. For each sample, productive Simpson clonality was calculated as the square root of Simpson's diversity index across productive rearrangements. Here the immuneACCESS table is served through TCRdb, limited to in-frame sequences with V and J called. Missing clones are a known gap in these copies; in checked studies unresolved V genes cover under half, and the rest lacks a known reason. That table gives V, J and clone size, and the DNA gave D and trimming. In all, the sample holds under 60,000 clones, and approximately 89% of those were seen once. About 27% of the sample lies in the top ten.

With regard to this clone: The antigen it binds to is not known. The sample holds no much larger clone one base away, and base qualities are not on file.

Collaborating institutions collected whole blood in K2EDTA tubes following their own protocols. For TCRbeta analysis, collaborators shipped samples as frozen whole blood, isolated PBMCs, or DNA extracted from either of those sample types. Sequencing used peripheral blood. The sequence came from an elderly woman with acute or convalescent COVID-19.

The encoded CDR3 is CASSPGLHSGNTIYF. The DNA reads TGTGCCAGCAGCCCGGGACTCCACTCTGGAAACACCATATATTTT. Recombination linked TRBV11-2 to TRBJ1-3; TRBD1 is a weak D gene call, 5 bases matching. From cysteine to phenylalanine, the CDR3 is 15 amino acids long. Only CDR3 DNA is held: 45 bases, read in frame from base 1. From the germline V gene, CDR1 is SGHAT and CDR2 is FQNNGV. The junction carries 11 bases between V and J, which are trimmed by 5 bases and 0 bases respectively.